The clone carrying this T cell receptor (beta chain) was seen more than once but under ten times. TCRdb redid the calling of the PCR reads with MiXCR, one entry per CDR3 protein. The sample contains nearly 650,000 distinct CDR3 sequences, approximately 24% of which appear only once. This record comes from a study of molecular identifiers for immune sequencing clone quantification. This CDR3 contains 12 residues. Per the germline V gene, CDR1 is MNHEY and CDR2 is SMNVEV (reference sequence). V was shortened by 5 bases and J by 7 bases, with 11 bases between the two germline ends. The rearrangement links TRBV27 to TRBJ2-5; D unresolved. The TCR comes from a human donor in good health. Some libraries in this study had Jurkat cell RNA spiked in. The source material was naive CD8+ T cells from blood, with Jurkat cell RNA spiked in. Indicated subset: FACS-sorted CD8+CD4-CCR7+CD45RA+ naive T cells. CDR3 loop: CASSPGGVTQYF. For the CDR3, the DNA is TGTGCCAGCAGTCCCGGCGGTGTGACCCAGTACTTC.